A single sample gave rise to the 23 T cell receptor beta chains below, sequenced in a study of T cell repertoires in cytomegalovirus infection. TCRdb passed the reads through MiXCR, listing each CDR3 protein once. The sample contains around 630,000 distinct CDR3 sequences, approximately 24% of which appear only once. Sequencing was performed on CD8+ T cells from PBMCs. These receptor sequences come from a human donor in good health (CMV status not recorded). Some clones in this sample may be carry-over from other donors' samples.

V gene TRBV7-2 combines with J gene TRBJ2-1; the match to TRBD2 covers 8 bases. The CDR3 runs 15 residues. V lost 5 bases to trimming and J lost 4 bases; unmatched junction nucleotides: 7. The germline gives CDR1 SGHTA, CDR2 FQGNSA. In DNA, the CDR3 is TGTGCCAGCAGCCCCGGAGTAGCGGGGTACAATGAGCAGTTCTTC. Residues: CASSPGVAGYNEQFF.

Note on this clonotype: Its ends do not fully match the called genes, so a read error is possible. The V call is TRBV5-6, the J call TRBJ1-4; D gene unclear. This CDR3 is built from 17 residues. From germline, CDR1 is SGHDT and CDR2 YYEEEE. The CDR3 DNA is TGTGCCAGCAGCCCGATTGGTCTCGGATCCTCGCATGAAAGACTGTTTTTT. Its protein product is CASSPIGLGSSHERLFF.

This clonotype was seen a few times. V gene TRBV6-1 combines with J gene TRBJ1-2; 9 nucleotides match TRBD1. This CDR3 is 16 amino acids long. V dropped 8 bases and J dropped 7; count of bases not matched to a gene: 17. CDR1 and CDR2 from the germline V gene are MNHNS and SASEGT. The CDR3 DNA reads as TGTGCCAGCCGCTGGGACAGGGAGGGAAGACAGGTTGGCTACACCTTC. Translated: CASRWDREGRQVGYTF.

This clonotype was detected a few times. This chain joins TRBV27 and TRBJ2-5; 9 bases map to TRBD1. Germline CDR1 and CDR2: MNHEY and SMNVEV (reference sequence). With V trimmed by 5 bases and J by 1 base, 8 bases remained unmatched. The CDR3 length is 16 residues. Here the CDR3 DNA reads TGTGCCAGCAGTACCGGGACAGGGTTCCCCCAAGAGACCCAGTACTTC. Its translation: CASSTGTGFPQETQYF.

V gene TRBV6-2 or TRBV6-3 combines with J gene TRBJ2-1, with D possibly TRBD1 on 6 matching bases. The germline CDR1 and CDR2 sequences are MNHEY and SVGEGT. The V and J ends lost 5 bases and 0 bases respectively, with 20 bases between them. The CDR3 is 18 amino acids. CDR3: CASSPVQGSSSSYNEQFF. CDR3 in DNA: TGTGCCAGCAGTCCCGTTCAGGGGTCCTCGAGCTCCTACAATGAGCAGTTCTTC.

The chain recombines TRBV20-1 with TRBJ2-1; D is tentatively TRBD1 or TRBD2 (5 bases each). Trimming stripped 0 bases from V and 5 bases from J, with 17 bases between. There are 16 residues in the CDR3. The germline CDR1 and CDR2 sequences are DFQATT and SNEGSKA (reference sequence). CDR3 DNA sequence: TGCAGTGCTAGAGATCGAGGGGCCAAATCCGACAATGAGCAGTTCTTC. This gives the protein CSARDRGAKSDNEQFF.

Details on this clonotype: A much larger clone differs by one base, so this may be a read error. The chain employs TRBV28 and TRBJ2-5; 8 nucleotides line up with TRBD1. The germline V gene encodes CDR1 MDHEN and CDR2 SYDVKM. The CDR3 has 15 residues. The CDR3 DNA reads TGTGGCAGCAGTCCCCTGACAGGGGTTGGGGAGACCCAGTACTTC. Amino acid sequence: CGSSPLTGVGETQYF.

Concerning this clonotype itself: The conserved final phenylalanine or tryptophan is absent from the CDR3, which likely points to a read error. The J gene is TRBJ2-5, the V gene TRBV5-5; D remains unclear. V was shortened by 0 bases and J by 5 bases, with 14 bases between the two germline ends. The CDR3 spans 15 residues. Germline V CDR1 and CDR2: SGHKS, YYEKEE (reference sequence). This chain's CDR3 is CASSLAVARRETQYL. The CDR3 DNA follows: TGTGCCAGCAGCTTGGCCGTGGCCCGAAGGGAGACCCAGTACCTC.

This clonotype has only a few counts. CDR3 amino acids: CASRGAGANQPQHF. The CDR3, as DNA: TGTGCCAGCAGAGGAGCGGGGGCGAATCAGCCCCAGCATTTT. The genes are TRBV12-3 or TRBV12-4 and TRBJ1-5, with D possibly being TRBD1 (6 bases). CDR3 length equals 14 residues. Trimming cost V 6 bases and J 4 bases, with 13 bases left between them.

This chain uses TRBV6-5 with TRBJ1-1, with TRBD1 matching 11 bases. The CDR3 length is 17 residues. The germline CDR1 and CDR2 sequences are MNHEY and SVGAGI. The trim removed 5 bases at V and 3 bases at J, leaving 11 bases unmatched. In nucleotides, the CDR3 is TGTGCCAGCAGTCCTGGGACAGGGGGTAGAACGGACACTGAAGCTTTCTTT. Translated, it gives CASSPGTGGRTDTEAFF.

This sequence joins TRBV5-6 and TRBJ1-1, with no clear D. With 5 bases removed from V and 5 bases from J, the gap between germline ends came to 19 bases. Germline V gene lookup returns CDR1 SGHDT and CDR2 YYEEEE. This CDR3 is 15 amino acids long. CDR3 amino acids: CASSSDEGRKTEAFF. The CDR3 nucleotides read TGTGCCAGCAGTTCCGATGAAGGGAGGAAGACTGAAGCTTTCTTT.

This clonotype was observed a few times. The chain couples TRBV28 to TRBJ1-6; D unresolved. This CDR3 spans 10 amino acids. Germline-derived CDR1 and CDR2 are MDHEN and SYDVKM. Trimming took 4 bases from V and 13 from J, leaving 5 bases between them. This chain's CDR3 is CASSSPPLHF. The CDR3 bases are TGTGCCAGCAGTTCCCCTCCCCTCCACTTT.

V usage is TRBV20-1 and J usage is TRBJ1-3; 8 bases fit TRBD1. The CDR3 has 16 amino acids. The trim removed 3 bases at V and 2 bases at J, leaving 9 bases unmatched. Germline CDR1 and CDR2: DFQATT and SNEGSKA (reference sequence). Here the CDR3 reads CSASKRTGSPGNTIYF. In DNA, the CDR3 is TGCAGTGCTAGTAAGAGGACAGGGTCTCCTGGAAACACCATATATTTT.

This chain links TRBV5-6 with TRBJ1-5; D gene uncertain. The CDR3 length is 14 residues. Trimming took 2 bases from V and 11 from J, leaving 17 bases between them. The germline CDR1 and CDR2 sequences are SGHDT and YYEEEE. The CDR3 nucleotides are TGTGCCAGCAGCTTCGGTGGGAAAACGTGGTCCCAGCATTTT. This translates into CASSFGGKTWSQHF.

This sequence joins TRBV4-3 and TRBJ2-2; 7 positions match TRBD1. The germline V gene has CDR1 LGHNA and CDR2 YSLEER. Trimming at V came to 1 base and at J to 4 bases, leaving 9 bases not matched to a gene. This CDR3 is 17 amino acids long. CDR3 residues: CASSQGRQGLPTGELFF. In DNA, the CDR3 is TGCGCCAGCAGCCAAGGGCGACAGGGCCTCCCCACCGGGGAGCTGTTTTTT.

The chain has TRBV2 and TRBJ1-6; D ambiguous. The V gene lost 0 bases and the J gene lost 1 base, with 4 bases spanning the gap. CDR1 SNHLY and CDR2 FYNNEI come from the germline V gene. The CDR3 contains 15 residues. CDR3 in amino acids: CASSEATSYNSPLHF. Here the CDR3 DNA reads TGTGCCAGCAGTGAAGCGACATCCTATAATTCACCCCTCCACTTT.

The genes are TRBV10-3 and TRBJ2-7; 7 bases match TRBD1. J gave up 0 bases and V 2 bases, and 7 bases lay outside the gene matches. CDR3 length equals 16 residues. Germline loops: CDR1 ENHRY, CDR2 SYGVKD. CDR3 bases: TGTGCCATCAGTGAGCCGGACAGGCGGAGCTCCTACGAGCAGTACTTC. This codes for CAISEPDRRSSYEQYF.

Remarks on this clonotype: A much larger clone sits a single nucleotide away, making a read error possible. The V gene is TRBV6-6, the J gene TRBJ2-7, with TRBD2 identical over 11 bases. CDR3 size: 16 residues. The germline V gene encodes CDR1 MNHNY and CDR2 SVGAGI (reference sequence). The CDR3 DNA sequence: TGTGCCAGCAGTTACGATCTAGCGGGGGGCATCTACGAGCGGTACTTC. It codes for CASSYDLAGGIYERYF.

The rearrangement joins TRBV4-1 to TRBJ2-7; D could derive from TRBD1 or TRBD2 (5 bases each). In germline, CDR1 is MGHRA, CDR2 YSYEKL. V lost 4 bases and J lost 0, with 10 bases in between. This CDR3 contains 14 residues. DNA of the CDR3: TGCGCCAGCAGCCCTTCAGGGAGCTCCTACGAGCAGTACGTC. Its translation is CASSPSGSSYEQYV.

This clonotype was observed a few times. The CDR3 DNA follows: TGTGCCACCAGTGATTTGCAAGGGAACACTGAAGCTTTCTTT. Translation gives CATSDLQGNTEAFF. The chain carries TRBV24-1 and TRBJ1-1; D remains ambiguous. Between the trimmed V and J ends, which lost 0 bases and 1 base, there was a span of 5 bases. From germline, CDR1 is KGHDR and CDR2 SFDVKD. The CDR3 has 14 amino acids.

This clonotype was picked up many times. J is TRBJ2-5 and V is TRBV5-4; D is unresolved. Looked up from germline, CDR1 is SGHNT and CDR2 is YYREEE (reference sequence). This CDR3 has 14 residues. Trimming stripped 2 bases from V and 0 bases from J, with 8 bases between. CDR3 coding DNA: TGTGCCAGCAGCTTAGGAAGGTACCAAGAGACCCAGTACTTC. Encoded protein: CASSLGRYQETQYF.

The chain has TRBV6-2 or TRBV6-3 and TRBJ1-2, with D unresolved. Trimming removed 5 bases from V and 2 bases from J, with 12 bases in between. This CDR3 spans 14 amino acids. Germline CDR1 reads MNHEY; CDR2 reads SVGEGT. In DNA form, the CDR3 reads TGTGCCAGCAGTCACCTTCCGGACAACTATGGCTACACCTTC. Amino acid sequence: CASSHLPDNYGYTF.

A remark on this clonotype: A read error is possible here, since a much larger clone lies one base away. The V call is TRBV5-6, the J call TRBJ1-2; TRBD1 might be the D (5 bases). Germline CDR1 is SGHDT and CDR2 is YYEEEE. CDR3 length: 19 residues. Trimming took 5 bases from V and 3 from J, leaving 29 bases between them. The CDR3 DNA is TGTGCCAGCAGTCCTGGACTTTCGGGACGACCAGGCCCCGACTATGGCTACACCTTC. This sequence encodes CASSPGLSGRPGPDYGYTF.